The source of this T cell receptor (beta chain) is a study of T cell repertoires in cytomegalovirus infection. Study-wide background: CMV infection together with matching HLA type was indicated by public TCR beta signatures. Points from the study as a whole: Summed public TCR beta family frequency identified CMV carriers bearing the relevant HLA. In two of eight donors, the top clonotype was HLA-C-restricted CMV-specific.

TCRdb reprocessed the reads with MiXCR, giving one entry per CDR3 protein. The sample yields 150,000 to 200,000 distinct CDR3 sequences, more than 9% seen once. This clonotype was observed at least ten times. Its antigen is undetermined. Sample: PBMCs. This TCR came from a human donor in good health (CMV status not recorded). Some clones in this sample may be carry-over from other donors' samples.

The CDR3 DNA is TGTGCCAGCAGCTTAGAAGGGCTAGCGGGAGTGTACGAGACCCAGTACTTC. Residues: CASSLEGLAGVYETQYF. The chain combines TRBV7-2 with TRBJ2-5; 10 bases match TRBD2. Trimming at V came to 1 base and at J to 5 bases, leaving 10 bases not matched to a gene. Per germline, CDR1 SGHTA and CDR2 FQGNSA. This CDR3 region has 17 residues.